This TCR beta chain is drawn from a study of shared clonotypes between healthy human individuals. This CDR3 region has 14 residues. The V segment lost 4 bases and the J segment 5 bases; nucleotides outside the gene matches: 2. The germline V gene encodes CDR1 SGHTA and CDR2 FQGNSA. The donors were adults (healthy and HIV-negative) with no recent acute infections or vaccinations. Authors' processing steps: ImmunoSEQ sequences covered only the junction and lacked quality scores; filtering therefore differed. The assay was immunoSEQ multiplex PCR, and TCRdb's table has in-frame clones only and misses some. The DNA gave D and trimming, while V, J and clone size come from that table. The table records fewer than 600,000 clones, less than 85% of them present only once.

This rearrangement joins TRBV7-2 to TRBJ2-2; 9 bases line up with TRBD2. The material sequenced was PBMCs. This clonotype was obtained from a woman aged 40-49 years in good health. Some clones in this sample may be carry-over from other donors' samples. The CDR3 DNA follows: TGTGCCAGCAGCTCCCTAGCGGGAACCGGGGAGCTGTTTTTT. Its protein is CASSSLAGTGELFF.